Following are 24 T cell receptor beta chains from one sample sequenced in a study of blood T cell repertoires in COVID-19. Measured with immunoSEQ multiplex PCR; TCRdb has only the in-frame clones, and not every one. The repertoire includes approximately 400,000 clones, around 87% of them detected once, and approximately 1.3% sits in the top ten. Sequencing input: PBMCs or T cells enriched from blood (not recorded which). The receptors shown here come from a man aged 25-45 years who had recovered from COVID-19.

The chain recombines TRBV9 with TRBJ2-2; 10 bases agree with TRBD1. Germline assignment: CDR1 SGDLS and CDR2 YYNGEE. V was pared by 3 bases and J by 7 bases, with 9 bases of the junction left unmatched. The CDR3 is made up of 16 amino acids. DNA for the CDR3: TGTGCCAGCAGCGCCGCGGGACAGGGGAATAACGGGGAGCTGTTTTTT. Amino acid sequence: CASSAAGQGNNGELFF.

V and J are TRBV19 and TRBJ2-1; 7 bases are shared with TRBD1. V shed 4 bases, J shed 7 bases, and the junction held 4 bases outside the gene matches. Germline lookup yields CDR1 LNHDA and CDR2 SQIVND (reference sequence). The CDR3 length is 13 residues. For the CDR3, the DNA is TGTGCCAGTAGTAGGAAACAGGGGAATGAGCAGTTCTTC. As protein: CASSRKQGNEQFF.

V gene TRBV4-2 combines with J gene TRBJ2-7; 7 bases are shared with TRBD2. Germline V gene sequence: CDR1 LGHNA, CDR2 YNFKEQ. Trimming removed 1 base from V and 0 bases from J; junction bases left unmatched: 6. This CDR3 contains 16 residues. The CDR3 sequence is CASSQGWRGSSYEQYF. The CDR3 coding sequence is TGTGCCAGCAGCCAAGGTTGGCGGGGGAGCTCCTACGAGCAGTACTTC.

The J gene is TRBJ1-5, the V gene TRBV7-2; 8 bases match TRBD1. This CDR3 region has 15 residues. CDR1 is SGHTA, CDR2 FQGNSA, per germline. The ends lost 5 bases at V and 4 bases at J; junction bases unmatched: 7. CDR3 sequence (DNA): TGTGCCAGCAGCAGAGGACAGGGCAGAAATCAGCCCCAGCATTTT. This gives the protein CASSRGQGRNQPQHF.

A single count supports this clone. The CDR3 DNA sequence: TGTGCCAGCAGTTTCGCGGACAGGGGGTTCTATGGCTACACCTTC. Its translation: CASSFADRGFYGYTF. This chain joins TRBV27 and TRBJ1-2, with 10 nucleotides matching TRBD1. Per germline, CDR1 MNHEY and CDR2 SMNVEV (reference sequence). This CDR3 is built from 15 residues. J gave up 4 bases and V 3 bases, and 5 bases lay outside the gene matches.

The chain has TRBV11-2 and TRBJ1-1, with D possibly matching TRBD1 (6 bases). V was cut by 6 bases and J by 8 bases, with 25 bases left in between. This CDR3 spans 16 amino acids. Germline-derived CDR1 and CDR2 are SGHAT and FQNNGV. CDR3 region: CASRPLVSWGPEEAFF. The CDR3 DNA reads TGTGCCAGCAGGCCTCTTGTTAGTTGGGGGCCCGAAGAAGCTTTCTTT.

V is TRBV19 and J is TRBJ1-1; 8 positions match TRBD1. Germline lookup yields CDR1 LNHDA and CDR2 SQIVND (reference sequence). J gave up 0 bases and V 8 bases, and 8 bases lay outside the gene matches. CDR3 length equals 15 residues. CDR3 sequence reads: CASFRTGMVNTEAFF. DNA for the CDR3: TGTGCCAGTTTTCGGACAGGGATGGTGAACACTGAAGCTTTCTTT.

The chain combines TRBV9 with TRBJ2-3; unclear D gene. Germline V gene sequence: CDR1 SGDLS, CDR2 YYNGEE. Trimming cost V 3 bases and J 3 bases, with 8 bases left between them. This CDR3 contains 13 residues. The CDR3 sequence: CASSEARTDTQYF. In DNA form, the CDR3 reads TGTGCCAGCAGCGAGGCCAGGACAGATACGCAGTATTTT.

The rearrangement uses TRBV10-1 and TRBJ1-5; D is perhaps TRBD1 (5 bases). Germline CDR1 is WNHNN and CDR2 is SYGVQD (reference sequence). The CDR3 consists of 16 residues. With 2 bases removed from V and 3 bases from J, the gap between germline ends came to 14 bases. CDR3 bases: TGCGCCAGCAGTGAGCCTTACATGGACATCAATCAGCCCCAGCATTTT. It translates to CASSEPYMDINQPQHF.

The CDR3 nucleotides read TGTGCCAGCAGTCCGGGACAGGGGGCTTTCGCTGAAGCTTTCTTT. This gives the protein CASSPGQGAFAEAFF. The chain links TRBV6-5 to TRBJ1-1; 12 nucleotides line up with TRBD1. This CDR3 has 15 amino acids. The V gene end was trimmed by 5 bases and the J gene end by 6 bases; junction bases not matched to a gene: 7. CDR1 is MNHEY, CDR2 SVGAGI, per germline.

The sample holds one count of this clone. In DNA, the CDR3 is TGCGCCAGCAGCTCTGGGACAGTGCATAATTCACCCCTCCACTTT. Amino acid sequence: CASSSGTVHNSPLHF. The chain links TRBV5-1 to TRBJ1-6, with TRBD1 matching over 7 bases. The V gene's germline CDR1 is SGHRS and CDR2 YFSETQ. The CDR3 has 15 residues. The ends lost 3 bases at V and 5 bases at J; junction bases unmatched: 5.

The rearrangement joins TRBV6-5 to TRBJ1-1; D unclear. CDR3 length: 15 amino acids. Germline lookup yields CDR1 MNHEY and CDR2 SVGAGI. V lost 0 bases, J lost 0 bases, and 8 bases lay in between. The DNA of the CDR3 is TGTGCCAGCAGTTACTCTGGAGGGATGAACACTGAAGCTTTCTTT. The encoded protein is CASSYSGGMNTEAFF.

The chain employs TRBV7-9 and TRBJ2-7; D might be TRBD2 (5 bases). Germline V lookup: CDR1 SEHNR, CDR2 FQNEAQ (reference sequence). Between the trimmed V and J ends, which lost 2 bases and 2 bases, there was a span of 10 bases. The CDR3 is made up of 14 amino acids. This CDR3 reads CASSLPGKAYEQYF. CDR3 nucleotide sequence: TGTGCCAGCAGCTTACCGGGGAAGGCCTACGAGCAGTACTTC.

This clone was seen a single time. CDR3 amino acids: CASSPRQSDQPQHF. The DNA of the CDR3 is TGTGCCAGTAGTCCAAGACAGAGTGATCAGCCCCAGCATTTT. This chain joins TRBV19 and TRBJ1-5, with D possibly matching TRBD1 (5 bases). V was cut by 5 bases and J by 5 bases, with 13 bases left in between. The germline V gene encodes CDR1 LNHDA and CDR2 SQIVND (reference sequence). The CDR3 contains 14 residues.

This clone was counted between two and nine times. V usage is TRBV29-1 and J usage is TRBJ1-5, with D unclear. The length of the CDR3 is 13 residues. The V end lost 4 bases, the J end lost 0 bases, and 7 bases lay between the germline ends. The V gene's germline CDR1 is SQVTM and CDR2 ANQGSEA. This CDR3 reads CSVAGNSNQPQHF. In DNA, the CDR3 is TGCAGCGTTGCGGGGAATAGCAATCAGCCCCAGCATTTT.

The gene calls are TRBV30 and TRBJ1-2; a possible D gene is TRBD1 (5 bases). Germline V gene data show CDR1 as GTSNPN and CDR2 as SVGIG (reference sequence). V was trimmed by 4 bases and J by 4 bases, leaving 10 bases between them. This CDR3 is built from 12 residues. The DNA for the CDR3 is TGTGCCTGGAAGGGGTTGGGCTATGGCTACACCTTC. Residues: CAWKGLGYGYTF. The full variable domain, its missing parts supplied by reference TRBV30 and TRBJ1-2, is SQTIHQWPATLVQPVGSPLSLECTVEGTSNPNLYWYRQAAGRGLQLLFYSVGIGQISSEVPQNLSASRPQDRQFILSSKKLLLSDSGFYLCAWKGLGYGYTFGSGTRLTVV.

The gene calls are TRBV3-1 (or the pseudogene TRBV3-2) and TRBJ2-5, with D uncertain. There are 14 residues in the CDR3. Germline-derived CDR1 and CDR2 are LGHDT and YNNKEL (reference sequence). The ends were cut back, 4 bases at V and 2 bases at J, with 11 bases in the middle. CDR3 region: CASSPLGIQETQYF. The CDR3 DNA reads as TGTGCCAGCAGCCCCCTAGGCATTCAAGAGACCCAGTACTTC.

This clone was detected only a few times. This sequence joins TRBV7-9 and TRBJ2-3; tentative D call: TRBD2 (6 bases). With 3 bases removed from V and 5 bases from J, the gap between germline ends came to 15 bases. The CDR3 totals 15 residues. CDR1 and CDR2 from the germline V gene are SEHNR and FQNEAQ (reference sequence). The CDR3 DNA sequence: TGTGCCAGCAGCTTGGGGGGAAGTCTCCTAGATACGCAGTATTTT. Protein product: CASSLGGSLLDTQYF.

The gene calls are TRBV12-5 and TRBJ1-6; 10 bases agree with TRBD1. V lost 6 bases and J lost 7; bases outside the gene matches: 3. Per germline, CDR1 LGHNT and CDR2 FRNRAP. The CDR3 is made up of 14 amino acids. The CDR3, as DNA: TGTGCTAGTGGGACAGGGGGCGGAAATTCACCCCTCCACTTT. Translation: CASGTGGGNSPLHF.

This sequence joins TRBV9 and TRBJ1-3; TRBD1 agrees at 8 bases. The CDR3 has 16 residues. CDR1 SGDLS and CDR2 YYNGEE come from the germline V gene. The V gene end was trimmed by 2 bases and the J gene end by 4 bases; junction bases not matched to a gene: 8. The CDR3 reads CASSVLTGTGGNTIYF. In DNA, the CDR3 is TGTGCCAGCAGCGTGTTGACCGGGACAGGCGGAAACACCATATATTTT.

This clone has only one observation. The rearrangement joins TRBV11-2 to TRBJ1-2; D unresolved. In germline, CDR1 is SGHAT, CDR2 FQNNGV. Trimming removed 5 bases from V and 2 bases from J, with 15 bases in between. The CDR3 has 15 residues. CDR3 sequence reads: CASSLGGEANYGYTF. Here the CDR3 DNA reads TGTGCCAGCAGCCTGGGAGGCGAGGCGAACTATGGCTACACCTTC.

This sequence joins TRBV3-1 (or the pseudogene TRBV3-2) and TRBJ2-7, with 9 bases aligning to TRBD1. Trimming cost V 3 bases and J 4 bases; bases outside gene matches: 7. The CDR3 is made up of 15 amino acids. CDR1 is LGHDT and CDR2 is YNNKEL in the germline V gene (reference sequence). The CDR3 nucleotides read TGTGCCAGCAGCCATAGCCCGGGACAGGGTTACGAGCAGTACTTC. Its translation is CASSHSPGQGYEQYF.

The chain employs TRBV24-1 and TRBJ1-1; no clear D gene. Between the trimmed V and J ends, which lost 1 base and 3 bases, there was a span of 5 bases. Germline V CDR1 and CDR2: KGHDR, SFDVKD. The CDR3 contains 13 residues. The CDR3 loop reads CATSDFRDTEAFF. CDR3 in DNA: TGTGCCACCAGTGATTTTCGGGACACTGAAGCTTTCTTT.

The rearrangement links TRBV12-3 or TRBV12-4 to TRBJ1-2; D is undetermined. The CDR3 has 13 amino acids. Trimming cost V 2 bases and J 9 bases, with 13 bases left between them. DNA of the CDR3: TGTGCCAGCAGTTTAAACCTCGCTGGGCGCTACACCTTC. Translation: CASSLNLAGRYTF.